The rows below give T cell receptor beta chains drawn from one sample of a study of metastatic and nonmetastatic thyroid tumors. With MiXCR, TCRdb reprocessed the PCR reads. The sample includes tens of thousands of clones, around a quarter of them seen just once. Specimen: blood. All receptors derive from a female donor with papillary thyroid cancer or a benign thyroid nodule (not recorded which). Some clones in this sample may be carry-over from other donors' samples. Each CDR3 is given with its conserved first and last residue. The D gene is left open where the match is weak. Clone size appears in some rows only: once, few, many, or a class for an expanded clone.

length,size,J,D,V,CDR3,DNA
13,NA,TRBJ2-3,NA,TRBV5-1,CASSLEATDTQYF,TGCGCCAGCAGCTTGGAGGCCACAGATACGCAGTATTTT
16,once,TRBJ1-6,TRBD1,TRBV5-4,CASSPGGRQGGSPLHF,TGTGCCAGCAGCCCTGGGGGACGACAGGGAGGGTCACCCCTCCACTTT
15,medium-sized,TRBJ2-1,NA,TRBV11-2,CASSLDQVYPNEQFF,TGTGCCAGCAGCTTAGATCAGGTGTATCCCAATGAGCAGTTCTTC
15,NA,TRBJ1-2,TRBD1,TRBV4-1,CASSPLGQPNYGYTF,TGCGCCAGCAGCCCTTTGGGACAGCCTAACTATGGCTACACCTTC
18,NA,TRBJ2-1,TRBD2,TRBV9,CASSVATGGAGVGNEQFF,TGTGCCAGCAGCGTAGCTACAGGTGGGGCGGGAGTAGGGAATGAGCAGTTCTTC
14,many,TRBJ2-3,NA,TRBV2,CASSTGKGTDTQYF,TGTGCCAGCAGTACGGGTAAGGGGACAGATACGCAGTATTTT
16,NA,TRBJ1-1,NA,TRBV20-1,CSARPYREPMNTEAFF,TGCAGTGCTAGACCTTACAGGGAACCTATGAACACTGAAGCTTTCTTT
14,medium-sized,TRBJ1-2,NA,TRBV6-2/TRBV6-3,CASSLYGGSYGYTF,TGTGCCAGCAGTTTGTACGGGGGCTCGTATGGCTACACCTTC
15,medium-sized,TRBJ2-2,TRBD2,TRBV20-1,CSARGTSGLTGELFF,TGCAGTGCTAGAGGGACTAGCGGCCTCACCGGGGAGCTGTTTTTT
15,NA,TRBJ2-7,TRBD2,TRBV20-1,CSARGAGGSLYEQYF,TGCAGTGCTAGAGGTGCGGGAGGGAGCTTATACGAGCAGTACTTC
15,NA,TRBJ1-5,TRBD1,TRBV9,CASSGRTGEGHPQHF,TGTGCCAGCAGCGGGCGAACAGGGGAGGGACATCCCCAGCATTTT
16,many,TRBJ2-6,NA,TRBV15,CATSNFAPFGANVLTF,TGTGCCACCAGCAACTTCGCCCCCTTTGGGGCCAACGTCCTGACTTTC
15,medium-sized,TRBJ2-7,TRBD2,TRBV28,CASSPLAGVVYEQYF,TGTGCCAGCAGCCCCCTTGCGGGAGTTGTTTACGAGCAGTACTTC
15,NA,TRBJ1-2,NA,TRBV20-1,CSARDLQGTNYGYTF,TGTAGTGCTAGAGATTTACAGGGCACTAACTATGGCTACACCTTC
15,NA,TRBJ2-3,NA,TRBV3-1,CASSPTRTSTDTQYF,TGTGCCAGCAGCCCGACGAGGACTAGCACAGATACGCAGTATTTT
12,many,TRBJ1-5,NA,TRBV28,CASSFPLGPQHF,TGTGCCAGCAGTTTTCCCCTCGGGCCCCAGCATTTT
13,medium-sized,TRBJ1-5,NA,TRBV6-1,CASSEVKDQPQHF,TGTGCCAGCAGTGAGGTGAAGGATCAGCCCCAGCATTTT
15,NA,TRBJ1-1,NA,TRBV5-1,CASSLQRVADTEAFF,TGCGCCAGCAGCTTACAAAGGGTGGCGGACACTGAAGCTTTCTTT
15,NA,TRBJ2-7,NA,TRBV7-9,CASSSGSTQGWEQYF,TGTGCCAGCAGCTCGGGTTCGACGCAGGGATGGGAGCAGTACTTC
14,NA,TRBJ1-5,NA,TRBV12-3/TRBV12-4,CASSLGRAGKPQHF,TGTGCCAGCAGTTTAGGGAGGGCGGGGAAGCCCCAGCATTTT
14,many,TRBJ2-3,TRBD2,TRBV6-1,CASTRGTSIDTQYF,TGTGCCAGCACCAGGGGGACTAGCATCGATACGCAGTATTTT
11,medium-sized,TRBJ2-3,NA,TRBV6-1,CASNQGNTQYF,TGTGCCAGCAACCAGGGGAATACGCAGTATTTT
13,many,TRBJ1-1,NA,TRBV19,CASCRDLGTEAFF,TGTGCCAGTTGTAGGGACCTTGGCACTGAAGCTTTCTTT
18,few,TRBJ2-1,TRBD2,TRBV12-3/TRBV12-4,CASSLGGGTSGRNGEQFF,TGTGCCAGCAGTTTAGGGGGGGGGACTAGCGGGAGAAATGGCGAGCAGTTCTTC
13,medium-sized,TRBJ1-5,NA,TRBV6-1,CASRDRRGQPQHF,TGTGCCAGCAGAGACAGGCGAGGTCAGCCCCAGCATTTT
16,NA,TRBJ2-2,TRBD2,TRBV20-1,CSARAREGTRTGELFF,TGCAGTGCTAGAGCCAGGGAGGGGACTCGGACCGGGGAGCTGTTTTTT
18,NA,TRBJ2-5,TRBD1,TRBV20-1,CSARDTGRQGYPQETQYF,TGCAGTGCTAGAGATACCGGGCGACAGGGGTACCCTCAAGAGACCCAGTACTTC
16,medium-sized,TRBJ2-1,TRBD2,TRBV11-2,CASSFPPGLRHNEQFF,TGTGCCAGCAGCTTCCCCCCGGGACTACGACACAATGAGCAGTTCTTC
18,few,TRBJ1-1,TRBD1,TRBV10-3,CAISDSVGQDIMNTEAFF,TGTGCCATCAGTGATTCGGTAGGACAGGACATCATGAACACTGAAGCTTTCTTT
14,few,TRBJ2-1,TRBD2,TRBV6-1,CASGLAVGPYEQFF,TGCGCCAGCGGACTAGCGGTAGGGCCCTATGAGCAGTTCTTC
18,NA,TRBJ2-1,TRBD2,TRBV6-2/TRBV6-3,CASSKGLSGSINDRDQFF,TGTGCCAGCAGTAAGGGACTATCGGGAAGTATTAACGACCGGGATCAGTTCTTC
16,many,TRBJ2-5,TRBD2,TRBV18,CASSPTTSRTKETQYF,TGTGCCAGCTCACCCACGACTAGCAGAACAAAAGAGACCCAGTACTTC
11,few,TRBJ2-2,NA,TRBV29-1,CSVHDTGELFF,TGCAGCGTCCACGACACTGGGGAGCTGTTTTTT
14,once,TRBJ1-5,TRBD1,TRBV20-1,CSAKTRQGHQPHHF,TGCAGTGCCAAGACCAGACAGGGGCATCAGCCCCATCATTTT
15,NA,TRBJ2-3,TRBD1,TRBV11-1,CASSSGDRATDTQYF,TGTGCCAGCAGCTCCGGGGACAGGGCGACAGATACGCAGTATTTT
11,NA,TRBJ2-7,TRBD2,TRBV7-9,CASGRYYEQYF,TGTGCAAGCGGGAGGTACTACGAGCAGTACTTC
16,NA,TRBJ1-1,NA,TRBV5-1,CASSAVGWRQNTEAFF,TGCGCCAGCAGCGCCGTGGGGTGGCGACAGAACACTGAAGCTTTCTTT
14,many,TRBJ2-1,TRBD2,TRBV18,CASSPGLPYNEQFF,TGTGCCAGCTCCCCGGGACTACCATACAATGAGCAGTTCTTC
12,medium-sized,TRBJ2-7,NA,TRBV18,CASYGTDYEQYF,TGTGCCAGCTACGGGACCGACTACGAGCAGTACTTC
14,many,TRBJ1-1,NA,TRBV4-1,CASSPLEGGTEAFF,TGCGCCAGCAGCCCCCTGGAAGGGGGTACTGAAGCTTTCTTT
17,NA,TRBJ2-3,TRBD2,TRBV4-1,CASSLQGLAGGADTQYF,TGCGCCAGCAGCCTCCAGGGACTAGCGGGAGGGGCGGATACGCAGTATTTT
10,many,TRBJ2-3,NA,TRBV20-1,CSARADTQYF,TGCAGTGCTCGAGCGGATACGCAGTATTTT
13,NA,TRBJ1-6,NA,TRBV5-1,CASSLRGQSPLHF,TGCGCCAGCAGCTTGCGGGGTCAATCACCCCTCCACTTT
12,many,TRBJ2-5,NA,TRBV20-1,CSVSYGQETQYF,TGCAGTGTTAGCTACGGCCAAGAGACCCAGTACTTC
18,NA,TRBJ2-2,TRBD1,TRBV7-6,CASSLMWTGGSSTGELFF,TGTGCCAGCAGCCTAATGTGGACAGGGGGGTCGAGCACCGGGGAGCTGTTTTTT
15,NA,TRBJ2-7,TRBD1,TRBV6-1,CASTIRTGDGNEQYF,TGTGCCAGCACTATACGGACAGGGGACGGTAACGAGCAGTACTTC
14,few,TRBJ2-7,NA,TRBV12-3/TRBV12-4,CASSYREGGHEQYF,TGTGCCAGCAGCTACAGGGAAGGTGGGCACGAGCAGTACTTC
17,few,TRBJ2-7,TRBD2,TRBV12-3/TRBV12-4,CASSLTGLAGEWYEQYF,TGTGCCAGCAGTCTCACCGGACTAGCTGGAGAATGGTACGAGCAGTACTTC
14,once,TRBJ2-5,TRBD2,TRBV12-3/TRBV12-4,CASRGLADQETQYF,TGTGCCAGCAGGGGACTAGCGGACCAAGAGACCCAGTACTTC
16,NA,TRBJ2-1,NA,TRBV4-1,CASSQDYLAPYNEQFF,TGCGCCAGCAGCCAAGATTACCTGGCACCCTACAATGAGCAGTTCTTC
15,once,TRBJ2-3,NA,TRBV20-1,CSVGVEGAPTDTQYF,TGCAGTGTGGGAGTAGAGGGAGCCCCCACAGATACGCAGTATTTT
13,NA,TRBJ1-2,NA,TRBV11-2,CASSRATRTGYTF,TGTGCCAGCAGCCGAGCTACCAGGACAGGCTACACCTTC
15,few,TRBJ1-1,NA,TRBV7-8,CASSFGLGPNTEAFF,TGTGCCAGCAGCTTCGGCTTGGGGCCGAACACTGAAGCTTTCTTT
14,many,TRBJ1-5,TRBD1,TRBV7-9,CASSLGTGTQPQHF,TGTGCCAGCAGCTTGGGGACAGGGACTCAGCCCCAGCATTTT
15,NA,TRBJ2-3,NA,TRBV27,CARSTRERSTDKQYF,TGTGCCAGATCAACCCGGGAGCGTAGCACAGATAAGCAGTATTTT